Each of the 22 T cell receptor beta chains below was sequenced from the same sample in a study of cytomegalovirus exposure and HLA in healthy donors. The PCR had 60 Vbeta and 13 Jbeta primers. The method was immunoSEQ multiplex PCR; TCRdb's version includes in-frame clones alone and lacks a portion of them. The table records 130,000 or so clones, around 80% of them present only once. The sample was PBMCs. The receptors here all came from a man aged 25-40 years in good health and CMV-seronegative.

CDR3 DNA: TGCGCCAGCAGTGAGTCCGGGTCCCCTGAGACCCAGTACTTC. Encoded protein: CASSESGSPETQYF. The chain recombines TRBV10-2 with TRBJ2-5; D is unclear. Trimming stripped 0 bases from V and 5 bases from J, with 10 bases between. The CDR3 runs to 14 residues. Germline CDR1 and CDR2: WSHSY and SAAADI.

This clone was seen a single time. The chain has TRBV7-9 and TRBJ1-2; possible D gene TRBD1, 5 bases. The length of the CDR3 is 13 residues. From germline, CDR1 is SEHNR and CDR2 FQNEAQ (reference sequence). V lost 5 bases and J 2 bases, leaving 9 bases between the germline ends. Here the CDR3 reads CASSRGTNYGYTF. CDR3 coding DNA: TGTGCCAGCAGCAGGGGCACCAACTATGGCTACACCTTC. Drawing the rest from reference TRBV7-9 and TRBJ1-2, the complete variable domain is DTGVSQNPRHKITKRGQNVTFRCDPISEHNRLYWYRQTLGQGPEFLTYFQNEAQLEKSRLLSDRFSAERPKGSFSTLEIQRTEQGDSAMYLCASSRGTNYGYTFGSGTRLTVV.

In its sample, this clone was seen a few times. The chain carries TRBV2 and TRBJ2-7; 7 bases align to TRBD2. V lost 7 bases and J lost 3; bases outside the gene matches: 6. The CDR3 is 13 residues long. CDR1 is SNHLY, CDR2 FYNNEI, per germline. The CDR3 here is CASNYLADYEQYF. The CDR3 nucleotides read TGTGCCAGCAACTACCTAGCGGACTACGAGCAGTACTTC.

The J gene is TRBJ1-2, the V gene TRBV2; maybe TRBD1 (5 bases). Germline V gene sequence: CDR1 SNHLY, CDR2 FYNNEI. V lost 10 bases, J lost 4 bases, and 19 bases lay in between. This CDR3 region has 14 residues. This chain's CDR3 is CATNTVQEIYGYTF. The CDR3 DNA follows: TGTGCCACCAATACCGTACAGGAGATCTATGGCTACACCTTC.

The rearrangement uses TRBV5-1 and TRBJ1-3; maybe TRBD1 (5 bases). Trimming cost V 5 bases and J 0 bases, with 12 bases left between them. The CDR3 length is 15 residues. The germline gives CDR1 SGHRS, CDR2 YFSETQ. For the CDR3, the DNA is TGCGCCAGCAGAATTGGGACTGACTCTGGAAACACCATATATTTT. Its protein product is CASRIGTDSGNTIYF.

J is TRBJ1-5 and V is TRBV19; D call uncertain. The CDR3 has 14 amino acids. V lost 3 bases to trimming and J lost 4 bases, with 10 bases between them. In germline, CDR1 is LNHDA, CDR2 SQIVND (reference sequence). The CDR3 region is CASSIPTSNQPQHF. Here the CDR3 DNA reads TGTGCCAGTAGTATCCCTACTTCGAATCAGCCCCAGCATTTT.

The V and J genes are TRBV7-9 and TRBJ2-7; D remains unclear. The CDR3 loop spans 13 amino acids. Trimming stripped 5 bases from V and 1 base from J, with 9 bases between. Germline-derived CDR1 and CDR2 are SEHNR and FQNEAQ (reference sequence). The DNA of the CDR3 is TGTGCCAGCAGCCCGGTCGTTTCCTACGAGCAGTACTTC. This gives the protein CASSPVVSYEQYF.

A single count supports this clone. The chain links TRBV11-1 to TRBJ2-2; 9 positions agree with TRBD1. This CDR3 has 18 residues. V was clipped by 5 bases and J by 4 bases; unmatched bases: 14. Germline V gene data show CDR1 as SGHAT and CDR2 as FQDESV (reference sequence). CDR3 nucleotide sequence: TGTGCCAGCAGCCAACAGAACCGGGACAGGGTGGTCACCGGGGAGCTGTTTTTT. Amino acids: CASSQQNRDRVVTGELFF.

The chain's CDR3 is CASSFGRGNYGYTF. CDR3 coding DNA: TGTGCCAGCAGCTTTGGCAGGGGTAACTATGGCTACACCTTC. This chain uses TRBV11-2 with TRBJ1-2, with D perhaps TRBD1 (6 bases). Germline V lookup: CDR1 SGHAT, CDR2 FQNNGV. The CDR3 has 14 amino acids. The V and J ends lost 3 bases and 1 base respectively, with 9 bases between them. Variable domain in full (rest from reference TRBV11-2 and TRBJ1-2): EAGVAQSPRYKIIEKRQSVAFWCNPISGHATLYWYQQILGQGPKLLIQFQNNGVVDDSQLPKDRFSAERLKGVDSTLKIQPAKLEDSAVYLCASSFGRGNYGYTFGSGTRLTVV.

The V gene is TRBV10-3, the J gene TRBJ2-3; D gene uncertain. The CDR3 extends over 12 amino acids. Germline V lookup: CDR1 ENHRY, CDR2 SYGVKD. V was pared by 3 bases and J by 5 bases, with 6 bases between. CDR3 bases: TGTGCCATCAGTGATCAGCGAGATACGCAGTATTTT. It codes for CAISDQRDTQYF.

V gene TRBV23-1 combines with J gene TRBJ2-7; 8 bases match TRBD1. TRBV23-1 is annotated as an ORF whose role is uncertain. Trimming removed 1 base from V and 3 bases from J; junction bases left unmatched: 8. The CDR3 runs to 16 residues. CDR3 protein: CASSQFSGQGHYEQYF. As DNA, the CDR3 is TGCGCCAGCAGTCAATTCTCCGGACAGGGCCACTACGAGCAGTACTTC.

The genes are TRBV19 and TRBJ2-5; D gene ambiguous. The germline V gene encodes CDR1 LNHDA and CDR2 SQIVND (reference sequence). Trimming pared 2 bases from V and 1 base from J, leaving 8 bases between. The CDR3 totals 14 residues. As DNA, the CDR3 is TGTGCCAGTAGTATACGACTGCGCCAAGAGACCCAGTACTTC. This gives the protein CASSIRLRQETQYF.

The chain joins TRBV7-2 to TRBJ2-6, with D possibly matching TRBD2 (5 bases). Trimming left V 8 bases short and J 2 bases short, with 13 bases between. This CDR3 has 15 amino acids. Looked up from germline, CDR1 is SGHTA and CDR2 is FQGNSA. The CDR3, as DNA: TGTGCCAGCGGCGGGTTGGGCACTGGGGCCAACGTCCTGACTTTC. Protein sequence: CASGGLGTGANVLTF.

The chain employs TRBV9 and TRBJ2-1, with TRBD2 matching 14 bases. CDR3 length equals 15 residues. V trimming: 4 bases; J trimming: 6 bases; junction bases outside the gene matches: 3. Germline V gives CDR1 SGDLS, CDR2 YYNGEE. CDR3 nucleotides: TGTGCCAGCAGCTCGGGACTAGCGGGAGCCAATGAGCAGTTCTTC. This encodes CASSSGLAGANEQFF.

This chain uses TRBV18 with TRBJ2-2; 7 positions match TRBD2. V shed 5 bases, J shed 0 bases, and the junction held 9 bases outside the gene matches. Per the germline V gene, CDR1 is KGHSH and CDR2 is LQKENI. The CDR3 has 17 amino acids. The CDR3 protein is CASSSAAAGTNTGELFF. In DNA form, the CDR3 reads TGTGCCAGCTCATCAGCTGCAGCGGGAACGAACACCGGGGAGCTGTTTTTT.

V is TRBV7-9 and J is TRBJ1-1, with D perhaps TRBD1 (6 bases). Deletions cut 5 bases from V and 0 bases from J, with 10 bases between. This CDR3 is 14 amino acids long. In germline, CDR1 is SEHNR, CDR2 FQNEAQ (reference sequence). CDR3 loop: CASSPGDMNTEAFF. CDR3 DNA sequence: TGTGCCAGCAGCCCAGGGGATATGAACACTGAAGCTTTCTTT.

The V call is TRBV28, the J call TRBJ2-7; the D gene is possibly TRBD2 (5 bases). The germline V gene encodes CDR1 MDHEN and CDR2 SYDVKM. The length of the CDR3 is 15 residues. V was cut by 2 bases and J by 3 bases, with 14 bases left in between. CDR3 sequence (DNA): TGTGCCAGCAGTTTACAACGGGGTACCCTCTACGAGCAGTACTTC. Translated: CASSLQRGTLYEQYF.

The chain joins TRBV4-1 to TRBJ2-7, with unresolved D. The CDR3 length is 16 residues. Germline assignment: CDR1 MGHRA and CDR2 YSYEKL. V was pared by 4 bases and J by 3 bases, with 19 bases between. The CDR3 DNA reads TGCGCCAGCAGCCTTGCCCTGACACGCATTGTCTACGAGCAGTACTTC. This sequence encodes CASSLALTRIVYEQYF.

V usage is TRBV14 and J usage is TRBJ2-3; 8 bases fit TRBD1. The CDR3 consists of 16 residues. After removal of 1 base from V and 3 bases from J, the junction contained 6 bases not matched to a gene. Germline CDR1 SGHDN, CDR2 FVKESK. The CDR3 spells CASSQAPRGLTDTQYF. The CDR3 DNA sequence: TGTGCCAGCAGCCAAGCTCCCAGGGGGCTAACAGATACGCAGTATTTT.

This chain links TRBV2 with TRBJ2-5, with D perhaps matching TRBD2 (5 bases). The CDR3 totals 13 residues. Trimming cost V 4 bases and J 1 base, with 7 bases left between them. CDR1 SNHLY and CDR2 FYNNEI come from the germline V gene. CDR3 DNA: TGTGCCAGCAGTGGGAGGTCCCAAGAGACCCAGTACTTC. Encoded protein: CASSGRSQETQYF.

The CDR3 sequence: CASSKAGRSSYNEQFF. As DNA, the CDR3 is TGTGCCAGCAGCAAAGCGGGGAGGAGCTCCTACAATGAGCAGTTCTTC. The gene calls are TRBV21-1 and TRBJ2-1; TRBD2 is the table's D call, not checked against the DNA. TRBV21-1 is labeled a pseudogene. CDR3 length: 16 amino acids.

This clone was counted a single time. The chain's CDR3 is CASEVAPGGGYTF. DNA of the CDR3: TGTGCCAGCGAAGTTGCACCAGGGGGTGGCTACACCTTC. The chain employs TRBV2 and TRBJ1-2; the match to TRBD1 covers 7 bases. The CDR3 covers 13 residues. The V gene end was trimmed by 8 bases and the J gene end by 7 bases; junction bases not matched to a gene: 10. Germline CDR1 SNHLY, CDR2 FYNNEI.